The source of this T cell receptor (beta chain) is a study of blood T cell repertoires in COVID-19. Clones were sequenced by immunoSEQ multiplex PCR, and TCRdb holds only the in-frame ones, with some missing. The table records about 130,000 clones, approximately 84% of them present only once. Germline V gene data show CDR1 as MNHEY and CDR2 as SVGAGI. This CDR3 is 12 amino acids long. V was trimmed by 6 bases and J by 4 bases, leaving 10 bases between them. Source material: peripheral blood. This TCR was recovered from a human donor in a cohort sampled during active COVID-19. The rearrangement joins TRBV6-5 to TRBJ2-7, with D possibly being TRBD2 (6 bases). The CDR3 region is CASRPGTYEQYF. The CDR3 DNA follows: TGTGCCAGCAGACCAGGGACTTACGAGCAGTACTTC.